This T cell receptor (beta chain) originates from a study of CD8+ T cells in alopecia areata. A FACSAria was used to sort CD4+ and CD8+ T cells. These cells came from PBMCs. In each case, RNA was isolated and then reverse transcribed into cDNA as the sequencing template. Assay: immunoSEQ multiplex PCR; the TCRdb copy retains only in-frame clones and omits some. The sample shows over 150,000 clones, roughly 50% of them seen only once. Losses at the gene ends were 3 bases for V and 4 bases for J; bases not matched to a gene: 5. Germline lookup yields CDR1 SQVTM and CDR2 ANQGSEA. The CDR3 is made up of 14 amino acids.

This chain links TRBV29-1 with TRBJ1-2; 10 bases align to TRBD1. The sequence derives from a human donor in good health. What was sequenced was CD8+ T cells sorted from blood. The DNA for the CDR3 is TGCAGCGTTGACACTGGGACAGGGGTCTATGGCTACACCTTC. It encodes CSVDTGTGVYGYTF.